These 25 T cell receptor beta chains were all obtained from the same sample, sequenced in a study of vaccination and CD4 T cells after COVID-19. No antigens are known for them. With the Oncomine TCR Beta short-read assay, DNA from cultured CD4+ T cells was sequenced. TCRdb redid the calling of the PCR reads with MiXCR, one entry per CDR3 protein. The table has around 8,100 distinct CDR3 sequences, around 55% seen once; the top ten hold around 15%. Treatment reported: approximately 9-day PBMC culture with coronavirus spike peptide pools or control peptides (ViraFEST assay). Source: cultured CD4+ T cells from blood, taken after SARS-CoV-2 vaccination. These receptors were taken from a human donor with COVID-19.

The chain joins TRBV6-5 to TRBJ1-4; 7 bases are shared with TRBD1. The germline gives CDR1 MNHEY, CDR2 SVGAGI. With V trimmed by 2 bases and J by 5 bases, 20 bases remained unmatched. The CDR3 length is 20 residues. The CDR3 is CASSYLKPGTVYDGNEKLFF. DNA of the CDR3: TGTGCCAGCAGTTACCTAAAGCCCGGGACAGTCTATGATGGGAATGAAAAACTGTTTTTT.

This clonotype appeared a few times. The genes are TRBV24-1 and TRBJ1-2; D remains ambiguous. CDR1 and CDR2 from the germline V gene are KGHDR and SFDVKD. CDR3 length: 13 amino acids. Trimming removed 4 bases at V and 8 bases at J, with 13 bases between. CDR3 sequence: CATSDSPDGGYTF. CDR3 DNA: TGTGCCACCAGTGACTCCCCGGATGGGGGCTACACCTTC.

This CDR3 is CASSFERGDTQYF. The CDR3 DNA is TGTGCCAGCAGCTTCGAGCGGGGGGATACGCAGTATTTT. The chain joins TRBV7-6 to TRBJ2-3; 8 positions agree with TRBD2. CDR1 is SGHVS and CDR2 is FNYEAQ in the germline V gene. This CDR3 contains 13 residues. V shed 3 bases and J 6 bases; nucleotides not matched to a gene: 2.

The gene calls are TRBV27 and TRBJ1-1, with TRBD1 as a possible D gene (6 bases). The CDR3 is made up of 18 amino acids. Trimming cost V 2 bases and J 4 bases, with 23 bases left between them. Germline CDR1 MNHEY, CDR2 SMNVEV (reference sequence). In DNA, the CDR3 is TGTGCCAGCAGTTTAGGACTCGCCGCTGGTGGGGGGCCCACTGAAGCTTTCTTT. Its translation: CASSLGLAAGGGPTEAFF.

V is TRBV14 and J is TRBJ1-1; the match to TRBD1 covers 8 bases. Germline V gene lookup returns CDR1 SGHDN and CDR2 FVKESK. The CDR3 is made up of 14 amino acids. The J segment lost 4 bases and the V segment lost 1 base, leaving 2 bases of the junction unmatched. The CDR3, as DNA: TGTGCCAGCAGCCAAGCTACAGGGGGCACTGAAGCTTTCTTT. Encoded protein: CASSQATGGTEAFF.

This clonotype occurred a few times. V and J are TRBV12-3 or TRBV12-4 and TRBJ1-5; 7 bases match TRBD1. CDR3 length: 15 residues. The V gene end was trimmed by 6 bases and the J gene end by 4 bases; junction bases not matched to a gene: 9. This CDR3 reads CASRTTGTDNQPQHF. The CDR3 DNA is TGTGCCAGCAGGACGACCGGGACAGATAATCAGCCCCAGCATTTT.

V gene TRBV6-5 combines with J gene TRBJ1-1, with D possibly being TRBD1 (6 bases). Between the trimmed V and J ends, which lost 0 bases and 4 bases, there was a span of 9 bases. The CDR3 consists of 14 residues. Germline CDR1 MNHEY, CDR2 SVGAGI. The chain's CDR3 is CASSYSLGGTEAFF. The CDR3 coding sequence is TGTGCCAGCAGTTACTCGCTAGGGGGCACTGAAGCTTTCTTT.

The V gene is TRBV4-3, the J gene TRBJ1-6; D uncertain. V dropped 1 base and J dropped 7 bases, with 14 bases sitting between them. CDR3 length equals 16 residues. Germline CDR1 and CDR2: LGHNA and YSLEER. This CDR3 reads CASSQGEHRINSPLHF. The CDR3, as DNA: TGCGCCAGCAGCCAAGGAGAACACCGAATAAATTCACCCCTCCACTTT.

This clonotype was counted a few times. The chain recombines TRBV7-3 with TRBJ2-7, with unresolved D. The CDR3 totals 13 residues. Germline V gives CDR1 SGHTA, CDR2 FQGTGA. V was shortened by 5 bases and J by 2 bases, with 10 bases between the two germline ends. In nucleotides, the CDR3 is TGTGCCAGCAGCCCCGGCGGTACCTACGAGCAGTACTTC. Protein: CASSPGGTYEQYF.

J is TRBJ1-5 and V is TRBV5-1, with D perhaps matching TRBD1 (5 bases). V was pared by 5 bases and J by 0 bases, with 12 bases between. CDR1 is SGHRS and CDR2 is YFSETQ in the germline V gene. The CDR3 runs 15 residues. The CDR3 DNA follows: TGCGCCAGCAGTTGGAACGGGGGTAGCAATCAGCCCCAGCATTTT. The encoded protein is CASSWNGGSNQPQHF.

The V and J genes are TRBV6-2 or TRBV6-3 and TRBJ2-1; TRBD2 agrees at 9 bases. V was clipped by 5 bases and J by 4 bases; unmatched bases: 9. The germline V gene encodes CDR1 MNHEY and CDR2 SVGEGT. This CDR3 is 16 amino acids long. CDR3 residues: CASSRSSSGKYNEQFF. CDR3 nucleotides: TGTGCCAGCAGTCGCTCCTCTAGCGGGAAGTACAATGAGCAGTTCTTC.

V gene TRBV30 combines with J gene TRBJ1-1; the D is unclear. The V end was cut by 3 bases, the J end by 10 bases, with 18 bases between. CDR1 GTSNPN and CDR2 SVGIG come from the germline V gene (reference sequence). The CDR3 has 13 residues. The CDR3 sequence: CAWRDPGTPPAFF. The CDR3 nucleotides are TGTGCCTGGAGGGATCCGGGAACTCCCCCAGCTTTCTTT.

The chain is built from TRBV7-9 and TRBJ1-1, with D unclear. The CDR3 spans 13 residues. Trimming pared 2 bases from V and 0 bases from J, leaving 4 bases between. CDR1 and CDR2 from the germline V gene are SEHNR and FQNEAQ (reference sequence). CDR3 sequence (DNA): TGTGCCAGCAGCTTATTTGTGAACACTGAAGCTTTCTTT. Amino acids: CASSLFVNTEAFF.

The chain combines TRBV6-1 with TRBJ2-7; 7 nucleotides line up with TRBD2. The length of the CDR3 is 13 residues. From germline, CDR1 is MNHNS and CDR2 SASEGT. V was clipped by 5 bases and J by 2 bases; unmatched bases: 3. The CDR3 loop is CASSLAGAYEQYF. CDR3 sequence (DNA): TGTGCCAGCAGTCTGGCGGGGGCCTACGAGCAGTACTTC.

The chain combines TRBV29-1 with TRBJ2-5; D remains ambiguous. The CDR3 is 12 residues long. Germline V CDR1 and CDR2: SQVTM, ANQGSEA. Trimming pared 6 bases from V and 1 base from J, leaving 9 bases between. Here the CDR3 reads CSVQLFQETQYF. The CDR3 DNA reads as TGCAGCGTACAGCTATTCCAAGAGACCCAGTACTTC. Based on the CDR3 plus reference TRBV29-1 and TRBJ2-5, the full variable domain is SAVISQKPSRDICQRGTSLTIQCQVDSQVTMMFWYRQQPGQSLTLIATANQGSEATYESGFVIDKFPISRPNLTFSTLTVSNMSPEDSSIYLCSVQLFQETQYFGPGTRLLVL.

This clonotype was detected only a few times. The V gene is TRBV24-1, the J gene TRBJ2-5; a weak D match, TRBD1 (5 bases). Per the germline V gene, CDR1 is KGHDR and CDR2 is SFDVKD. The V end was cut by 6 bases, the J end by 4 bases, with 14 bases between. This CDR3 contains 14 residues. DNA of the CDR3: TGTGCCACCAGTACTGATAACAGGCGAGAGACCCAGTACTTC. Its translation: CATSTDNRRETQYF.

CDR3 residues: CASSIPGTPVGGYTF. The CDR3 bases are TGTGCCAGCAGTATCCCCGGGACCCCTGTGGGTGGCTACACCTTC. The genes are TRBV25-1 and TRBJ1-2; D is possibly TRBD1 (5 bases). With 5 bases removed from V and 7 bases from J, the gap between germline ends came to 20 bases. CDR1 is MGHDK, CDR2 SYGVNS, per germline. The CDR3 has 15 amino acids.

A note on this clonotype: One junction end disagrees with the germline gene, perhaps due to a read error. The chain links TRBV20-1 to TRBJ2-5; D may correspond to TRBD1 or TRBD2 (5 bases each). The V gene's germline CDR1 is DFQATT and CDR2 SNEGSKA (reference sequence). The CDR3 consists of 17 residues. CDR3 protein: CSARDMRRIRGQEAQYF. Here the CDR3 DNA reads TGCAGTGCTAGAGATATGAGGAGGATCCGGGGCCAAGAGGCCCAGTACTTC.

This clonotype was found a few times. The chain links TRBV4-2 to TRBJ2-2, with D maybe TRBD1 (7 bases). The CDR3 totals 17 residues. Germline V gene data show CDR1 as LGHNA and CDR2 as YNFKEQ. V lost 0 bases and J 6 bases, leaving 17 bases between the germline ends. This chain's CDR3 is CASSQDRAGGIAGELFF. The CDR3 DNA reads TGTGCCAGCAGCCAAGATCGGGCAGGGGGGATCGCCGGGGAGCTGTTTTTT.

The count of this clonotype is one. This rearrangement joins TRBV12-3 or TRBV12-4 to TRBJ1-2; no firm D call. V lost 3 bases and J 8 bases, leaving 7 bases between the germline ends. The CDR3 is made up of 11 amino acids. The CDR3 protein is CASSFRLGYTF. The CDR3 nucleotides read TGTGCCAGCAGTTTTCGTCTGGGCTACACCTTC.

CDR3 residues: CASSPNNRLGGELFF. The CDR3 region has the DNA TGTGCCAGCAGTCCTAATAACAGGCTTGGCGGGGAGCTGTTTTTT. The J gene is TRBJ2-2, the V gene TRBV6-1; tentatively, D is TRBD1 (5 bases). V was clipped by 5 bases and J by 7 bases, with 17 bases between them. The CDR3 contains 15 residues. Germline V gene data show CDR1 as MNHNS and CDR2 as SASEGT.

This chain uses TRBV20-1 with TRBJ2-6, with 7 nucleotides matching TRBD2. Germline loops: CDR1 DFQATT, CDR2 SNEGSKA (reference sequence). V trimming: 3 bases; J trimming: 4 bases; junction bases outside the gene matches: 9. CDR3 length: 16 amino acids. As DNA, the CDR3 is TGCAGTGCTAGTTCCGCGGGGGACTCCGGGGCCAACGTCCTGACTTTC. It translates to CSASSAGDSGANVLTF.

The V gene is TRBV10-1, the J gene TRBJ1-5, with D tentatively TRBD1 (6 bases). The CDR3 covers 17 residues. Trimming took 4 bases from V and 4 from J, leaving 20 bases between them. Germline V gene sequence: CDR1 WNHNN, CDR2 SYGVQD (reference sequence). This CDR3 reads CASSGGGPGDGNQPQHF. For the CDR3, the DNA is TGCGCCAGCAGTGGGGGGGGGCCAGGAGATGGGAATCAGCCCCAGCATTTT.

In this sample, this clonotype turned up once. The CDR3 DNA reads as TGTGCCAGTGCGCTTTTGATCCCCAAATCACCCCTCCACTTT. Translating it yields CASALLIPKSPLHF. V is TRBV19 and J is TRBJ1-6; D remains unclear. The V end lost 8 bases, the J end lost 10 bases, and 18 bases lay between the germline ends. The germline gives CDR1 LNHDA, CDR2 SQIVND (reference sequence). The CDR3 sequence is 14 residues long.

The V call is TRBV20-1, the J call TRBJ2-4; D unclear. The CDR3 has 12 residues. V gave up 6 bases and J gave up 7 bases, with 13 bases separating them. The germline CDR1 and CDR2 sequences are DFQATT and SNEGSKA (reference sequence). The CDR3 sequence is CSAPSGGNIQYF. CDR3 DNA sequence: TGCAGTGCGCCATCGGGTGGGAACATTCAGTACTTC.